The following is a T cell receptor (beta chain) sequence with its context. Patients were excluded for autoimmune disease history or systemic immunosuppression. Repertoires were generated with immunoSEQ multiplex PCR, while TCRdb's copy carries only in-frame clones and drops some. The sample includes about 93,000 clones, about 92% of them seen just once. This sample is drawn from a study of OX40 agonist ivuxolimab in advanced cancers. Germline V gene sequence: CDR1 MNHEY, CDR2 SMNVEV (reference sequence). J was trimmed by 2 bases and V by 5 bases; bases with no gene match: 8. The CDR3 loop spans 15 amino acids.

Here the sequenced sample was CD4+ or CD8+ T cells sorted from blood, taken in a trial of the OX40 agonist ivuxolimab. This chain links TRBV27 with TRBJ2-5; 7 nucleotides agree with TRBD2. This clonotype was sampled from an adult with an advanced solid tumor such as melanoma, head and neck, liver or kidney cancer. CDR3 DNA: TGTGCCAGCAGTCCCGGCCGGACTAGACAAGAGACCCAGTACTTC. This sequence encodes CASSPGRTRQETQYF.